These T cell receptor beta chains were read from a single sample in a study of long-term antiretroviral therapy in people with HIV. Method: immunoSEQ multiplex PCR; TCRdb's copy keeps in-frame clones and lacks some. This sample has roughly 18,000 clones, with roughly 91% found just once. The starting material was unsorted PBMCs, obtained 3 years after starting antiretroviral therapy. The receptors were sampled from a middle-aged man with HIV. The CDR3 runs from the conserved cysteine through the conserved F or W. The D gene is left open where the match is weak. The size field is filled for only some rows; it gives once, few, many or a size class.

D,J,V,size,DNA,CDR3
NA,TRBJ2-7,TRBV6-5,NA,TGTGCCAGCAGTTACTCCGGACTGGCATCCTACGAGCAGTACTTC,CASSYSGLASYEQYF
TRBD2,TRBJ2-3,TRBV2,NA,TGTGCCAGCAGTGAAGGGGGAGCGGGGAGTACAGATACGCAGTATTTT,CASSEGGAGSTDTQYF
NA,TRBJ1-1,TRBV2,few,TGTGCCAGCAGGGAGGTAGGAGCTATGAACACTGAAGCTTTCTTT,CASREVGAMNTEAFF
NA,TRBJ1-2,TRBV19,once,TGTGCCAGTAGTCACTCGCCCCCGGACATAGCTAACTATGGCTACACCTTC,CASSHSPPDIANYGYTF
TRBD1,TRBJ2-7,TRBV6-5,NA,TGTGCCAGCAGTTACCGGGGACAGGGGGCCTTCGAGCAGTACTTC,CASSYRGQGAFEQYF
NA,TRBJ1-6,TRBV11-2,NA,TGTGCCAGCAGCTTAGAAGGGGATAGCTCCTATAATTCACCCCTCCACTTT,CASSLEGDSSYNSPLHF
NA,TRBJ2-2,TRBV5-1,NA,TGCGCCAGCCCGCCCGGGGAGCTGTTTTTT,CASPPGELFF
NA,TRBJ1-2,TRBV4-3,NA,TGCGCCAGCAGCCAAGAACGGGGATCGGATGGCTACACCTTC,CASSQERGSDGYTF
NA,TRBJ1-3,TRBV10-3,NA,TGTGCCATCAGTGAGTCGACGGGGGGCGGCTCTGGAAACACCATATATTTT,CAISESTGGGSGNTIYF
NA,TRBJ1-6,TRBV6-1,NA,TGTGCCAGCAGTGATCCAGGACTCGACTCTAGCTCCTATAATTCACCCCTCCACTTT,CASSDPGLDSSSYNSPLHF
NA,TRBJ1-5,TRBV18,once,TGTGCCAGCTCATCCGCGGGGGATCAGCCCCAGCATTTT,CASSSAGDQPQHF
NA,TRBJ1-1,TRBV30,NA,TGTGCCTGGACACTGCGTCGGCTGAACACTGAAGCTTTCTTT,CAWTLRRLNTEAFF
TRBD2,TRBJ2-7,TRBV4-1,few,TGCGCCAGCAGCCAAGGTCCCGGGGGGAGCTCCTACGAGCAGTACTTC,CASSQGPGGSSYEQYF
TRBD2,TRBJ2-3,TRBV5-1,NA,TGCGCCAGCAGCTTGGCCAGCGGGGGGCGCACAGATACGCAGTATTTT,CASSLASGGRTDTQYF
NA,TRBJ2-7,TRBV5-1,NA,TGCGCCAGCAGCTTGGGAGAGAACTACTACGAGCAGTACTTC,CASSLGENYYEQYF
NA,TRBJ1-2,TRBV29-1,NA,TGCAGCGTCCTCGAAGATGGCTACACCTTC,CSVLEDGYTF
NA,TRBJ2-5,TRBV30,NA,TGTGCCTGGAGTCTCAGGGCCGAAACTCACTTC,CAWSLRAETHF
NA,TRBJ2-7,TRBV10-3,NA,TGTGCCATCAGTGAGTCTGAGGGAAGGAGCTCCTACGAGCAGTACTTC,CAISESEGRSSYEQYF
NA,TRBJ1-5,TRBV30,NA,TGTGCCTGGAGTGTGGTGGGTCAAAATCAGCCCCAGCATTTT,CAWSVVGQNQPQHF
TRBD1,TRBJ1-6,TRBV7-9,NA,TGTGCCAGCAGCCCCGGACAGGGGGAGAGTTCACCCCTCCACTTT,CASSPGQGESSPLHF
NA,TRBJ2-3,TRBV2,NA,TGTGCCAGCTTAATGGGTTGGGGGACAGATACGCAGTATTTT,CASLMGWGTDTQYF
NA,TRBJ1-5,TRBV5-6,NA,TGTGCCAGCAGCTTGAGGCGGACCCCGACCCAGCATTTT,CASSLRRTPTQHF
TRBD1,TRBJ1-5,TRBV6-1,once,TGTGCCAGCAGTGGGGGACAGGGCATATACAATCAGCCCCAGCATTTT,CASSGGQGIYNQPQHF
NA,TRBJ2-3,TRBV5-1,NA,TGCGCCAGCAGCTTGGCCAAAGGTGGGGGGAGCACAGATACGCAGTATTTT,CASSLAKGGGSTDTQYF
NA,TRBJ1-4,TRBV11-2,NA,TGTGCCAGCAGCTTAGTAGGGGGGAGTAATGAAAAACTGTTTTTT,CASSLVGGSNEKLFF
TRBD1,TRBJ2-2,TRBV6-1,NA,TGTGCCAGCGAGGGGGCGCTGGGCGGGGAGCTGTTTTTT,CASEGALGGELFF
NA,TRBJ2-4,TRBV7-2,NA,TGTGCCAGCAGCCCCAATCCGGGGGCGCGAAACATTCAGTACTTC,CASSPNPGARNIQYF
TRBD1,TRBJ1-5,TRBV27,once,TGTGCCAGCAGTTCGGGACAGGATGGCAATCAGCCCCAGCATTTT,CASSSGQDGNQPQHF
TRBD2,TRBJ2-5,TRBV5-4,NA,TGTGCCAGCAGCTGGGGACTAGCGGGGGGGGAGACCCAGTACTTC,CASSWGLAGGETQYF
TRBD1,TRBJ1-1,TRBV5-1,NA,TGCGCCAGCAGCTTGGCCGGGGACAGCTACAACACTGAAGCTTTCTTT,CASSLAGDSYNTEAFF
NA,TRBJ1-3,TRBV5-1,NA,TGCGCCAGCAGCTTAGGTCCCTCCTCTGGAAACACCATATATTTT,CASSLGPSSGNTIYF
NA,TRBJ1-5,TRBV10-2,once,TGCGCCAGCAGGGCAGGGTTCAATCAGCCCCAGCATTTT,CASRAGFNQPQHF
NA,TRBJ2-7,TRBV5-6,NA,TGTGCCAGCAGCTTCGTCCCCTCGGACGAGCAGTACTTC,CASSFVPSDEQYF
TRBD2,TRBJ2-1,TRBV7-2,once,TGTGCCAGCAGCTTAGATTCTAGCGGGGGGCCGGTAGAGCAGTTCTTC,CASSLDSSGGPVEQFF
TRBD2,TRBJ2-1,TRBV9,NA,TGTGCCAGCAGCGTAGCGGACCGGGGGGGCTACAATGAGCAGTTCTTC,CASSVADRGGYNEQFF
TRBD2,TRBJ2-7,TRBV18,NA,TGTGCCAGCTCACCATCGGGACTAGCGGGGGAGAGCTCCTACGAGCAGTACTTC,CASSPSGLAGESSYEQYF
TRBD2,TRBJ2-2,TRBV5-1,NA,TGCGCCAGCAGCTTACTAGCGGGGGCGAGGACCGGGGAGCTGTTTTTT,CASSLLAGARTGELFF
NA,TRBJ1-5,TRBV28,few,TGTGCCAGCAGTTTATGGCAGGGAGGGGGCAATCAGCCCCAGCATTTT,CASSLWQGGGNQPQHF
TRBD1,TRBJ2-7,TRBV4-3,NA,TGCGCCAGCAGCCAAGATCTTGGGACAGGAACATCCTACGAGCAGTACTTC,CASSQDLGTGTSYEQYF